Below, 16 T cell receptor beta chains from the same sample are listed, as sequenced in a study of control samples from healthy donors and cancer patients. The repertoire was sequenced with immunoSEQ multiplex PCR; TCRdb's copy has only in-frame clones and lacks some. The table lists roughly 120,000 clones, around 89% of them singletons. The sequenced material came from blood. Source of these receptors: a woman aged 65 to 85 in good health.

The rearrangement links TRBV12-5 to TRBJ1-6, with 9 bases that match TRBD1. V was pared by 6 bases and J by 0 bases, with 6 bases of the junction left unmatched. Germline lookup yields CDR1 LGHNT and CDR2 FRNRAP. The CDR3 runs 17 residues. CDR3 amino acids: CASGGTGPSSYNSPLHF. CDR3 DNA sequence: TGTGCTAGTGGAGGGACAGGGCCTAGCTCCTATAATTCACCCCTCCACTTT.

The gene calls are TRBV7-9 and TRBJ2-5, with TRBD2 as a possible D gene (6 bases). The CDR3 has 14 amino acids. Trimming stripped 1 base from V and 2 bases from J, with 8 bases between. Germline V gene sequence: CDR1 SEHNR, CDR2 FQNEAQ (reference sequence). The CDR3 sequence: CASSLGGGQETQYF. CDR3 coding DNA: TGTGCCAGCAGCTTAGGTGGGGGGCAAGAGACCCAGTACTTC.

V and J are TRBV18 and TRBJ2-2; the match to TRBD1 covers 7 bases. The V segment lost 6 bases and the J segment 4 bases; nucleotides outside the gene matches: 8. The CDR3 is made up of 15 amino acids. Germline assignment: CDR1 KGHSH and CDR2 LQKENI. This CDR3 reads CASSPGQPATGELFF. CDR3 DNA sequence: TGTGCCAGCTCCCCGGGACAGCCTGCCACCGGGGAGCTGTTTTTT.

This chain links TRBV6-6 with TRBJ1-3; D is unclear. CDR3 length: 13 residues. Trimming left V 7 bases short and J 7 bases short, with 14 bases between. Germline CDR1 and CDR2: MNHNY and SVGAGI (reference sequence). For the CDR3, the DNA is TGTGCCAGCACCTGGGCCGGTGGGAACACCATATATTTT. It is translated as CASTWAGGNTIYF.

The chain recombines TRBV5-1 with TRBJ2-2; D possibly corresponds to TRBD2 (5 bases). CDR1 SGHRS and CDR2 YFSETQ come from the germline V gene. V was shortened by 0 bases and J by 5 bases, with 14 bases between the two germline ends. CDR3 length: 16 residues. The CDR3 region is CASSLVPGPGTGELFF. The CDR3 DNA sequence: TGCGCCAGCAGCTTGGTACCTGGGCCGGGGACCGGGGAGCTGTTTTTT.

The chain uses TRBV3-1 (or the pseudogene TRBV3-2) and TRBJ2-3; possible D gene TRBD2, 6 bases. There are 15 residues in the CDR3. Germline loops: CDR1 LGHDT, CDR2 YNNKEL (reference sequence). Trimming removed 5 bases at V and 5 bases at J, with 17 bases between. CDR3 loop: CASSMTDLGGDTQYF. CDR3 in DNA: TGTGCCAGCAGCATGACCGACTTGGGGGGAGATACGCAGTATTTT.

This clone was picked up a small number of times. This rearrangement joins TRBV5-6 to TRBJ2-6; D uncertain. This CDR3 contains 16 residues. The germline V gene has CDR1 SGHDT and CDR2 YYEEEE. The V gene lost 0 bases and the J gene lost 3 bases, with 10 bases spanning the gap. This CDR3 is CASSLAGRGGANVLTF. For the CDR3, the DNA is TGTGCCAGCAGCTTGGCCGGGCGAGGTGGGGCCAACGTCCTGACTTTC.

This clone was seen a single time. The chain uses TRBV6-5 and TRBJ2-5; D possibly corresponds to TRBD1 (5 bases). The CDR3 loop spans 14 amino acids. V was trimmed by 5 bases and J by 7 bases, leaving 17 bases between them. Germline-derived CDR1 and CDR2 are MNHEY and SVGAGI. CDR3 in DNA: TGTGCCAGCAGTCTATCAGATGTCCAGGGGACCCAGTACTTC. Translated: CASSLSDVQGTQYF.

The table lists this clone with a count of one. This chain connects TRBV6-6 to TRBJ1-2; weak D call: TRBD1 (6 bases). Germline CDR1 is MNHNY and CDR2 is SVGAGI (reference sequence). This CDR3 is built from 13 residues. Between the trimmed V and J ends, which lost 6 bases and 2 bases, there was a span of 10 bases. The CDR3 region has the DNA TGTGCCAGCAGCACGGACAGCAACTATGGCTACACCTTC. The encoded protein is CASSTDSNYGYTF.

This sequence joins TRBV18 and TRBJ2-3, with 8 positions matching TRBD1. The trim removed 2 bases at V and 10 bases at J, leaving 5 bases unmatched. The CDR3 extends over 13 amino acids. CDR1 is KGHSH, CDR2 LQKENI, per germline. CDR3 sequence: CASSPARGHPQYF. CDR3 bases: TGTGCCAGCTCACCAGCCAGGGGGCATCCGCAGTATTTT.

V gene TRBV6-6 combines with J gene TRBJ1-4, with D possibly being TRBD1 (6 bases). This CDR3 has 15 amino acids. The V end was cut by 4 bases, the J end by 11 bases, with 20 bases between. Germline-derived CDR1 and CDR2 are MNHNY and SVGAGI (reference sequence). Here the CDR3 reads CASSLETGTPEKLFF. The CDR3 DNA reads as TGTGCCAGCAGTTTAGAAACCGGGACACCTGAGAAACTGTTTTTT.

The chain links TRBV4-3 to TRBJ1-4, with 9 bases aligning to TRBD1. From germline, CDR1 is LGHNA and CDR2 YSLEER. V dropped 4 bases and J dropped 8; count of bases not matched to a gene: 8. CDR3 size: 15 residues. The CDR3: CASSLLYGQGEKLFF. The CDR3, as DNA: TGCGCCAGCAGCCTGCTATACGGACAGGGGGAAAAACTGTTTTTT.

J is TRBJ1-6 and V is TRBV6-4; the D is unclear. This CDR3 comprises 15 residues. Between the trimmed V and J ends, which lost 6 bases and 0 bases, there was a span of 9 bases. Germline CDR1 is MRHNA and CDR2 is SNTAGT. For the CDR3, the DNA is TGTGCCAGCAGGGTGCATAGCTCCTATAATTCACCCCTCCACTTT. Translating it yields CASRVHSSYNSPLHF.

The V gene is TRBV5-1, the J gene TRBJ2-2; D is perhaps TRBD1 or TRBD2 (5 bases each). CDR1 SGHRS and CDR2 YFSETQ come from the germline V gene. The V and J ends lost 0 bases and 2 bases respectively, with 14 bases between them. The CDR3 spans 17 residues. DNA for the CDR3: TGCGCCAGCAGCTTGGATGGGGGAACTAAAAACACCGGGGAGCTGTTTTTT. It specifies CASSLDGGTKNTGELFF.

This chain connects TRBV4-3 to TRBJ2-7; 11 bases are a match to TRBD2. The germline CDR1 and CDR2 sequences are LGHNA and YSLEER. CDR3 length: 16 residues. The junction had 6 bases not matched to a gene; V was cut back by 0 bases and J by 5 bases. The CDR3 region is CASSQDRLAGPHEQYF. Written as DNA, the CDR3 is TGCGCCAGCAGCCAAGATCGACTAGCGGGGCCGCACGAGCAGTACTTC.

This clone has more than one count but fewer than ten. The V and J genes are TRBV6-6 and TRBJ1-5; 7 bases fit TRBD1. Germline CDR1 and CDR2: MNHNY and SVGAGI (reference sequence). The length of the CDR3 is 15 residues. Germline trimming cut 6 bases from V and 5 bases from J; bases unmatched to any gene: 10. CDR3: CASRPTGRGDQPQHF. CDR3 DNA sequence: TGTGCCAGCAGACCGACAGGGAGAGGGGATCAGCCCCAGCATTTT.